The present T cell receptor (beta chain) was sequenced within a study of cytomegalovirus exposure and HLA in healthy donors (dated by TCRdb to 2015 to 2018). For the study in its entirety: In an earlier analysis of some 550 of the donors, 276 Gb of sequence data and 90 million to 120 million unique TCR beta sequences from about 179 million T cells were reported. Among around 400 genotyped donors of the cohort, an average of approximately 240,000 unique TCR beta nucleotide sequences was sequenced per donor, of which about 19% were non-productive. In the later analysis, no new phenotypic data were used to find candidate immune exposures; instead, reliance was placed on TCR beta sequences and their occurrence across donors. A later genetic analysis used genome-wide SNP genotypes for about 60% of the roughly 700 donors, treating that subset as a discovery cohort. Of the 300 to 500 genotyped donors, less than 90% were placed in the genetic ancestry cluster associated with self-reported Caucasian donors. Class I and class II HLA loci were covered by the typing at four-digit resolution. The number of typed donors differed by locus: about 620-640 for A, B, C, DRB1 and DQB1; 500 to 550 for DQA1; about 600 for DPA1; and roughly 450 for DPB1. To predict cytomegalovirus infection status, the study combined high-throughput TCR immunosequencing, statistical association of individual TCRs with disease status, and machine learning. An earlier analysis of around 640 of the donors used high-throughput TCR beta sequencing to judge whether each TCR beta V gene segment behaved as functional or pseudogenic. An early release covering more than 500 HLA-typed donors comprised approximately 290 gigabases of sequencing data and some 79 million unique TCR sequences. The aim of the study was to test whether cataloging public T cell receptors could identify signatures of past pathogen exposure. Along with the roughly 710-subject first cohort, a separate validation cohort of some 130 different subjects was used. All discovery cohort repertoires had been generated using a single sequencing platform. Using immunosequencing, the study profiled T cell repertoires from fewer than 700 subjects and related those repertoires to cytomegalovirus serostatus. Donor age, sex, ethnicity and CMV serostatus were collected together with the repertoire data. Four to six DR-DQ haplotypes were handled as single units for association and clustering, since linkage in the cohort was strong. To study patterns of TCR occurrence, a later analysis re-analyzed previously published TCR beta repertoires from around 670 donors and added high-resolution HLA genotyping.

Turning to this clone: Its target antigen remains unknown. No per-base quality is available; no much larger clone lies one base away.

The cohort was made up of about 610 healthy bone marrow donors. All cohort members were sampled while nominally healthy, although unrecorded immune exposures were likely present. The donor was CMV seronegative and was included in the group of over 300 seronegative cohort members. A peripheral blood sample was collected from each donor, and TCR beta sequencing was performed on peripheral blood mononuclear cells. Genomic DNA extraction from the blood cell samples was performed with the Qiagen DNeasy Blood Extraction Kit. The CDR3 numbers 15 residues from cysteine through phenylalanine. Of all the DNA, just the CDR3 is kept, 45 bases in frame from base 1. At the junction V is shortened by 7 bases and J by 8 bases, with 23 bases in between. In the germline V gene (reference sequence), CDR1 corresponds to LNHNV and CDR2 to YYDKDF. Library preparation used the immunoSEQ multiplex PCR assay. For the multiplex PCR, a mixture combining 60 forward primers for TCR Vbeta segments and 13 reverse primers for TCR Jbeta segments was used. The CDR3 region of rearranged TCR beta genes was amplified from genomic DNA with a multiplex PCR assay. The Illumina HiSeq System was used to sequence the amplified TCR beta libraries as 87-base-pair reads. The original pipeline was this. A later analysis tallied about 77 million unique TCR beta chains across the 610 or so repertoires, and approximately 12 million of those chains were shared by two or more donors. Raw reads were error-corrected and collapsed into unique sequences by a nearest-neighbor algorithm in which closely related sequences were merged to remove PCR and sequencing errors. To assign V, D and J gene segments, CDR3 sequences were aligned to IMGT reference sequences. For a sequence to be retained, at least a six-nucleotide match to both a V gene segment and a J gene segment was required. A rearrangement was called productive if the CDR3 had no stop codons and remained in frame with V and J, and every other rearrangement was called non-productive. CDR3 was defined according to IMGT convention as the region running from the second conserved V-encoded cysteine to the conserved J-encoded phenylalanine. In an earlier analysis of some 550 of the donors, sequences lacking an unambiguous match to a single V gene segment were excluded. In an earlier analysis of 450 to 700 of the donors, V segments were called functional above 56.7% productive rearrangements and were called segregating when the between-donor standard deviation exceeded 5%. To diagnose cytomegalovirus status from the catalog of TCR beta chain sequences, a statistical classification framework was built. V and J gene assignment, in a later analysis, came from comparing TCR nucleotide sequences with IMGT/GENE-DB human TR gene sequences. A later analysis assigned CDR3 sequences and most-parsimonious VDJ recombination scenarios with the TCRdist pipeline. In a later analysis, each TCR beta chain was defined by its CDR3 amino acid sequence together with its V-gene family, and reads lacking a unique V-gene family were excluded. To address suspected cross-contamination and a sequencing artifact, a later analysis removed 592 highly shared, low-generation-probability nucleotide sequences. A later analysis calculated a clonal expansion index for each public chain from normalized within-repertoire ranks of inferred template counts. In a later analysis, generation probabilities were computed using a VDJ recombination model fitted to out-of-frame rearrangements, and the results were checked against IGoR. In a later analysis, TCR-TCR, TCR-HLA and TCR-CMV co-occurrence was scored with hypergeometric tests, and a repertoire-size bias correction was applied to TCR pairs. False discovery rates were estimated in a later analysis by permuting HLA or CMV assignments 20 times. In a later analysis, co-occurring TCRs were grouped using DBSCAN, and TCRdist sequence similarity was added for clustering within HLA-allele-positive subsets. Repertoires with fewer than 30,000 or more than 120,000 public chains, plus five repertoires with anomalous nucleotide sharing, were excluded from co-occurrence clustering. The source is immuneACCESS, and TCRdb retained only in-frame sequences with V and J called. Part of the clones is not carried over; for the studies checked, unresolved V genes explain less than half of this, and the remainder is unexplained. V and J calls plus clone size are reproduced from that table; the DNA served to infer D and trimming. The sample table lists 150,000 to 200,000 clones, around four fifths of them with a count of one. The ten largest make up roughly 0.8% of the sample.

Broader findings and caveats from the paper: At a false discovery rate of 0.05, a later analysis linked 15,000 to 20,000 TCR beta sequences to specific HLA alleles. According to a later analysis, TCR association rates differed among HLA loci, with DRB1 alleles showing the most associated TCRs and HLA-C alleles showing the fewest. Because HLA typing was missing for some donors at each locus, association tests included only the typed subset. V-gene and J-gene trimming of TCR beta chains was associated with a missense DCLRE1C variant in a later genetic analysis, and the association was replicated in an independent cohort. The study listed 164 TCR beta chains as associated with cytomegalovirus. The 87-base-pair reads could not distinguish some IMGT-functional V segments, including TRBV6-2 and TRBV6-3, so those segments were excluded. Because counts were too low, seventeen rarely observed V segments, including chromosome 9 orphons, were excluded from the earlier analysis of 587 of the donors. In a later analysis, most CMV-associated TCR beta chains were found to appear HLA-restricted, with HLA associations seemingly driven largely by CMV exposure. For the cohort, immune exposure information was limited to CMV serostatus. In vitro tests confirmed that a few of the cytomegalovirus-associated TCR beta chains recognize cytomegalovirus antigens. Compared with the roughly 710-donor mean, donors in an Asian-associated ancestry cluster had fewer N-insertions in productive TCRs, according to a later genetic analysis. According to the authors, the approach could potentially be generalized to other disease states and immunological phenotypes. Only TCR beta chains were sequenced in this cohort, and the absence of alpha or paired-chain data limited detectable features. The presence/absence analyses assumed that sequencing depth was roughly uniform across donors, and that assumption may not be true. The classifier was reported to diagnose cytomegalovirus status with high specificity and sensitivity in both the original cohort and the validation cohort. When HLA alleles, especially DR and DQ, strongly co-occurred, attributing TCR associations to individual alleles was difficult. Across donors, most TCR sequences were observed very rarely, whereas some public TCRs were present in many individuals. The sequencing pipeline was judged likely to have produced a cluster of highly shared sequence variants as a technical artifact. In a later analysis, several top co-occurrence clusters were reported to appear linked to parvovirus B19, influenza, CMV and Epstein-Barr virus. Correlated functional status among segregating V segments might reflect linkage disequilibrium, but an unknown experimental factor could not be ruled out. Compared with equally common non-associated chains, HLA-associated TCR beta chains in a later analysis were more clonally expanded and had lower generation probabilities. Broadly in line with IMGT annotations, most TCR beta V segments showed up in productive rearrangements about 87% or about 30% of the time in an earlier analysis of some 590 of the donors. A further reported finding was that TCR beta sequences accurately predicted the HLA-A and HLA-B alleles for most subjects in the first cohort.

The specimen sequenced was PBMCs. The sequence is built from TRBV15 and TRBJ1-1, with a tentative D gene TRBD1 over 6 matching bases. The receptor was derived from a woman under 30 in good health and CMV-seronegative. The sequenced DNA is TGTGCCACCACCCGAGGGGGAGCGGACGCCCTGGAAGCTTTCTTT. It is translated as CATTRGGADALEAFF.